This TCR beta chain stems from a study of blood T cells in healthy people across ages. Around 9.4 milliliters was the volume of peripheral blood drawn from each donor. Every sample gave at least 5.5 micrograms of total RNA when it was extracted. This clonotype was counted a few times. The antigen is not known. A much larger clone sits a single nucleotide away, making a read error possible. Regarding the study as a whole: One million T cells yielded diversity estimates that were considered underestimates. The fall in TCR beta diversity per million T cells was roughly linear with age.

Primed by a sample-barcoded 5' primer and a J-beta primer mix, a second PCR proceeded for about 7 to 11 cycles. A single record per CDR3 protein comes from TCRdb applying MiXCR to the 5' RACE reads. The sample consists of about 780,000 distinct CDR3 sequences, around 45% of them appearing once. Trimming pared 0 bases from V and 13 bases from J, leaving 20 bases between. The CDR3 is 15 residues long. Germline CDR1 reads SGDLS; CDR2 reads YYNGEE. Sequences were obtained from blood. The J gene is TRBJ2-1, the V gene TRBV9; D might be TRBD1 (6 bases). The clonotype originates from a man older than 75 in good health. CDR3 sequence: CASSVGRGFQETQFF. The CDR3 DNA is TGTGCCAGCAGCGTAGGCAGGGGCTTCCAAGAGACCCAGTTCTTC.